These 10 T cell receptor beta chains originate from one sample sequenced in a study of shared clonotypes between healthy human individuals. Selected positively for CCR7 and CD45RO-negative, naive CD8 cells excluded terminally differentiated effector memory CD45RA+ cells. The repertoire was sequenced with immunoSEQ multiplex PCR; TCRdb's copy has only in-frame clones and lacks some. This sample has about 2.2 million clones; 85% to 95% occur once, and the top ten carry 1.7%. Input material: naive CD8+ T cells from PBMCs. Receptors originate from a man younger than 30 in good health. Some clones in this sample may be carry-over from other donors' samples.

This clone was recorded a few times. The CDR3 here is CASSTDSPEAFF. The CDR3 DNA reads TGTGCCAGTAGTACTGACAGTCCTGAAGCTTTCTTT. The rearrangement uses TRBV19 and TRBJ1-1; tentatively, D is TRBD1 (5 bases). Trimming stripped 4 bases from V and 6 bases from J, with 9 bases between. CDR1 LNHDA and CDR2 SQIVND come from the germline V gene (reference sequence). The CDR3 is 12 amino acids.

The rearrangement joins TRBV6-5 to TRBJ1-5; D is uncertain. This CDR3 contains 13 residues. Germline V gives CDR1 MNHEY, CDR2 SVGAGI. V was pared by 0 bases and J by 9 bases, with 9 bases between. CDR3 sequence: CASSYSPTWPQHF. The DNA for the CDR3 is TGTGCCAGCAGTTACTCTCCGACCTGGCCCCAGCATTTT.

The genes are TRBV27 and TRBJ2-2; D may be TRBD2 (6 bases). In germline, CDR1 is MNHEY, CDR2 SMNVEV (reference sequence). CDR3 length: 18 amino acids. Trimming left V 2 bases short and J 7 bases short, with 23 bases between. Written as DNA, the CDR3 is TGTGCCAGCAGTTTAGTATATTCCGGGAGCGAATGGGTCGGGGAGCTGTTTTTT. Protein: CASSLVYSGSEWVGELFF.

The chain is built from TRBV9 and TRBJ1-1; a weak D match, TRBD1 (5 bases). The CDR3 is 16 amino acids. V lost 6 bases and J 1 base, leaving 19 bases between the germline ends. The germline CDR1 and CDR2 sequences are SGDLS and YYNGEE. CDR3 nucleotide sequence: TGTGCCAGCACCACCTTGGCCCGAAGGGGGAACACTGAAGCTTTCTTT. Translating it yields CASTTLARRGNTEAFF.

The rearrangement links TRBV7-9 to TRBJ2-5; a possible D gene is TRBD1 (6 bases). Trimming shortened V by 4 bases and J by 5 bases, and 11 bases separated the two germline ends. There are 13 residues in the CDR3. Per the germline V gene, CDR1 is SEHNR and CDR2 is FQNEAQ (reference sequence). CDR3 protein: CASSSRGLETQYF. In nucleotides, the CDR3 is TGTGCCAGCAGCTCAAGGGGGTTGGAGACCCAGTACTTC. Full variable domain (missing parts from reference TRBV7-9 and TRBJ2-5): DTGVSQNPRHKITKRGQNVTFRCDPISEHNRLYWYRQTLGQGPEFLTYFQNEAQLEKSRLLSDRFSAERPKGSFSTLEIQRTEQGDSAMYLCASSSRGLETQYFGPGTRLLVL.

V gene TRBV28 combines with J gene TRBJ1-1, with D tentatively TRBD1 (6 bases). This CDR3 has 15 amino acids. Germline V CDR1 and CDR2: MDHEN, SYDVKM. Trimming removed 5 bases from V and 3 bases from J, with 16 bases in between. The CDR3 bases are TGTGCCAGCAGTACAGGGAGTGAGTCGGACACTGAAGCTTTCTTT. Amino acid sequence: CASSTGSESDTEAFF.

V usage is TRBV19 and J usage is TRBJ1-4, with D possibly being TRBD1 (6 bases). Trimming took off 6 bases at V and 5 bases at J, with 13 bases between the two ends. The germline V gene has CDR1 LNHDA and CDR2 SQIVND (reference sequence). The CDR3 contains 14 residues. DNA for the CDR3: TGTGCCAGTAGGGCACAGGGTATCAATGAAAAACTGTTTTTT. Its protein product is CASRAQGINEKLFF.

In nucleotides, the CDR3 is TGTGCCAGCAGTCCCTCGGGTGGAAACACTGAAGCTTTCTTT. It yields the protein CASSPSGGNTEAFF. The V call is TRBV28, the J call TRBJ1-1; no reliable D call. Trimming took off 5 bases at V and 2 bases at J, with 12 bases between the two ends. Per the germline V gene, CDR1 is MDHEN and CDR2 is SYDVKM. This CDR3 spans 14 amino acids.

The chain couples TRBV9 to TRBJ2-5; 8 positions agree with TRBD1. V was clipped by 4 bases and J by 0 bases; unmatched bases: 8. The CDR3 runs to 16 residues. Germline V gives CDR1 SGDLS, CDR2 YYNGEE. The CDR3 sequence: CASSPQGARYQETQYF. CDR3 coding DNA: TGTGCCAGCAGCCCCCAGGGGGCGAGGTACCAAGAGACCCAGTACTTC.

The chain carries TRBV7-9 and TRBJ2-7; D tentatively fits TRBD1 or TRBD2 (6 bases each). This CDR3 spans 13 amino acids. From germline, CDR1 is SEHNR and CDR2 FQNEAQ (reference sequence). The V end was cut by 8 bases, the J end by 3 bases, with 14 bases between. The CDR3 nucleotides are TGTGCCAGCGGTGACAGGACTAACTACGAGCAGTACTTC. The encoded protein is CASGDRTNYEQYF.